One and the same sample provided the 21 T cell receptor beta chains below, sequenced in a study of cytomegalovirus exposure and HLA in healthy donors. The PCR employed 60 Vbeta primers together with 13 Jbeta primers. The protocol was immunoSEQ multiplex PCR, while the TCRdb copy is restricted to in-frame clones and leaves out a portion. The sample has under 150,000 clones, approximately 82% seen once. Sequenced sample: PBMCs. These receptors all stem from a man aged 25-45 years in good health and CMV-seropositive.

The table lists this clone with a few counts. The CDR3 DNA reads TGTGCCAGCAGCTTCGTGGGTAAGGGGATCGGCTACACCTTC. Translation: CASSFVGKGIGYTF. This rearrangement joins TRBV7-4 to TRBJ1-2; D may be TRBD1 (5 bases). Between the trimmed V and J ends, which lost 3 bases and 8 bases, there was a span of 16 bases. Germline assignment: CDR1 SGHVT and CDR2 SQSDAQ. The CDR3 runs to 14 residues.

The chain is built from TRBV19 and TRBJ2-7; 8 nucleotides align to TRBD1. Germline CDR1 and CDR2: LNHDA and SQIVND (reference sequence). J was trimmed by 7 bases and V by 5 bases; bases with no gene match: 16. The CDR3 length is 16 residues. CDR3 bases: TGTGCCAGTAGTCCCCGACAGGGGATGTCCTCTGCGGAGCAGTACTTC. It translates to CASSPRQGMSSAEQYF.

The chain employs TRBV2 and TRBJ2-7; 9 nucleotides agree with TRBD2. CDR1 and CDR2 (germline): SNHLY, FYNNEI. V lost 3 bases and J lost 1; bases outside the gene matches: 4. This CDR3 is built from 15 residues. The CDR3 sequence is CASSDGAGGSYEQYF. CDR3 nucleotide sequence: TGTGCCAGCAGTGACGGGGCGGGGGGGTCCTACGAGCAGTACTTC.

This chain uses TRBV4-1 with TRBJ2-1; 8 bases line up with TRBD2. CDR1 and CDR2 from the germline V gene are MGHRA and YSYEKL. This CDR3 region has 16 residues. The junction had 3 bases not matched to a gene; V was cut back by 2 bases and J by 0 bases. CDR3 region: CASSQIAGSSYNEQFF. The CDR3 DNA is TGCGCCAGCAGCCAAATAGCGGGGAGCTCCTACAATGAGCAGTTCTTC.

J is TRBJ1-5 and V is TRBV28; weak D call: TRBD1 (6 bases). Germline V lookup: CDR1 MDHEN, CDR2 SYDVKM. Trimming stripped 7 bases from V and 4 bases from J, with 20 bases between. The CDR3 has 16 residues. Written as DNA, the CDR3 is TGTGCCAGCACCGAAAGGCTAGGACAGCAGAATCAGCCCCAGCATTTT. The encoded protein is CASTERLGQQNQPQHF. Looking up the rest from reference TRBV28 and TRBJ1-5 gives the full variable domain: DVKVTQSSRYLVKRTGEKVFLECVQDMDHENMFWYRQDPGLGLRLIYFSYDVKMKEKGDIPEGYSVSREKKERFSLILESASTNQTSMYLCASTERLGQQNQPQHFGDGTRLSIL.

This chain connects TRBV25-1 to TRBJ1-2, with 10 bases that match TRBD1. The V gene's germline CDR1 is MGHDK and CDR2 SYGVNS. V shed 11 bases, J shed 8 bases, and the junction held 8 bases outside the gene matches. CDR3 size: 12 residues. CDR3 nucleotides: TGTGCCCGGACAGGGGGAAAAGAGGGCTACACCTTC. Translated: CARTGGKEGYTF.

V usage is TRBV7-2 and J usage is TRBJ2-3; 13 bases map to TRBD2. CDR3 length: 16 amino acids. Trimming at V came to 4 bases and at J to 2 bases, leaving 3 bases not matched to a gene. The germline V gene has CDR1 SGHTA and CDR2 FQGNSA. CDR3 coding DNA: TGTGCCAGCAGCTCACTAGCGGGGGGGCCCACAGATACGCAGTATTTT. This sequence encodes CASSSLAGGPTDTQYF. Based on the CDR3 plus reference TRBV7-2 and TRBJ2-3, the full variable domain is GAGVSQSPSNKVTEKGKDVELRCDPISGHTALYWYRQSLGQGLEFLIYFQGNSAPDKSGLPSDRFSAERTGGSVSTLTIQRTQQEDSAVYLCASSSLAGGPTDTQYFGPGTRLTVL.

The chain joins TRBV7-9 to TRBJ2-2; maybe TRBD2 (5 bases). The CDR3 has 13 residues. The V gene's germline CDR1 is SEHNR and CDR2 FQNEAQ (reference sequence). V gave up 5 bases and J gave up 7 bases, with 11 bases separating them. The CDR3 reads CASSPPGIGELFF. DNA of the CDR3: TGTGCCAGCAGCCCGCCGGGAATCGGGGAGCTGTTTTTT.

The CDR3 sequence is CASSLIPGVTNGYTF. CDR3 DNA sequence: TGCGCCAGCAGCTTGATCCCCGGGGTTACTAATGGCTACACCTTC. The chain links TRBV5-1 to TRBJ1-2, with D unresolved. V was shortened by 1 base and J by 6 bases, with 16 bases between the two germline ends. The CDR3 length is 15 residues. Germline V gene sequence: CDR1 SGHRS, CDR2 YFSETQ.

V and J are TRBV27 and TRBJ1-4; TRBD1 matches at 7 bases. V shed 6 bases, J shed 6 bases, and the junction held 13 bases outside the gene matches. The CDR3 has 16 residues. Germline CDR1 is MNHEY and CDR2 is SMNVEV (reference sequence). CDR3 loop: CASSHRPGQGDEKLFF. CDR3 bases: TGTGCCAGCAGCCACCGGCCGGGGCAGGGGGATGAAAAACTGTTTTTT. Variable domain in full (rest from reference TRBV27 and TRBJ1-4): EAQVTQNPRYLITVTGKKLTVTCSQNMNHEYMSWYRQDPGLGLRQIYYSMNVEVTDKGDVPEGYKVSRKEKRNFPLILESPSPNQTSLYFCASSHRPGQGDEKLFFGSGTQLSVL.

As for this clone: This sample also contains other DNA sequences that code for the same CDR3. The chain is built from TRBV18 and TRBJ2-1, with 7 bases matching TRBD2. Germline CDR1 is KGHSH and CDR2 is LQKENI. After removal of 0 bases from V and 6 bases from J, the junction contained 2 bases not matched to a gene. The CDR3 loop spans 14 amino acids. CDR3 protein: CASSPPGGGNEQFF. CDR3 in DNA: TGTGCCAGCTCACCACCGGGCGGGGGCAATGAGCAGTTCTTC.

V and J are TRBV5-4 and TRBJ2-7, with D possibly TRBD1 on 5 matching bases. The CDR3 extends over 14 amino acids. The ends were cut back, 3 bases at V and 0 bases at J, with 10 bases in the middle. Germline V gene data show CDR1 as SGHNT and CDR2 as YYREEE (reference sequence). The CDR3 sequence: CASSWSRDSYEQYF. The CDR3 DNA is TGTGCCAGCAGCTGGAGCAGGGACTCCTACGAGCAGTACTTC.

This chain connects TRBV30 to TRBJ2-7, with TRBD2 as a possible D gene (7 bases). Trimming took off 4 bases at V and 6 bases at J, with 16 bases between the two ends. Germline V gene data show CDR1 as GTSNPN and CDR2 as SVGIG (reference sequence). The CDR3 covers 13 residues. CDR3 region: CAWTAGALFEQYF. DNA for the CDR3: TGTGCCTGGACGGCGGGGGCCCTCTTCGAGCAGTACTTC.

The sample holds a few counts of this clone. J is TRBJ2-2 and V is TRBV18, with 13 bases that match TRBD2. CDR3 length: 16 residues. V shed 8 bases and J 3 bases; nucleotides not matched to a gene: 6. The germline V gene encodes CDR1 KGHSH and CDR2 LQKENI. CDR3 bases: TGTGCCAGCGCAACTAGCGGGAGGGCCGACACCGGGGAGCTGTTTTTT. The encoded protein is CASATSGRADTGELFF.

The rearrangement links TRBV19 to TRBJ1-5; the D is unclear. The CDR3 runs to 16 residues. Germline V lookup: CDR1 LNHDA, CDR2 SQIVND (reference sequence). V was cut by 4 bases and J by 0 bases, with 13 bases left in between. CDR3 loop: CASSKQDWYSNQPQHF. The CDR3 DNA follows: TGTGCCAGTAGTAAGCAGGACTGGTATAGCAATCAGCCCCAGCATTTT.

The J gene is TRBJ2-5, the V gene TRBV5-5, with 12 bases matching TRBD2. The V segment lost 4 bases and the J segment 5 bases; nucleotides outside the gene matches: 15. The CDR3 length is 18 residues. Germline assignment: CDR1 SGHKS and CDR2 YYEKEE (reference sequence). CDR3 DNA: TGTGCCAGCAGCCACGGACTAGCGGGAAGCGAAGTATTGGAGACCCAGTACTTC. It is translated as CASSHGLAGSEVLETQYF.

The chain employs TRBV28 and TRBJ1-4, with D perhaps matching TRBD1 (6 bases). V was shortened by 5 bases and J by 7 bases, with 17 bases between the two germline ends. Germline-derived CDR1 and CDR2 are MDHEN and SYDVKM. The CDR3 has 15 residues. In DNA, the CDR3 is TGTGCCAGCAGTCCGACAAACAGGGAAGGTGAAAAACTGTTTTTT. Its translation: CASSPTNREGEKLFF.

The chain joins TRBV7-2 to TRBJ1-2; a possible D gene is TRBD1 (5 bases). The CDR3 totals 13 residues. V shed 1 base and J shed 8 bases, with 11 bases lying between them. Germline V gene data show CDR1 as SGHTA and CDR2 as FQGNSA. CDR3 nucleotides: TGTGCCAGCAGCTTAGACGGGGGAAAGGGCTACACCTTC. Translated, it gives CASSLDGGKGYTF.

The CDR3 spells CSVLARTGGIGYTF. CDR3 sequence (DNA): TGCAGCGTTCTGGCGCGGACAGGGGGGATAGGCTACACCTTC. The chain combines TRBV29-1 with TRBJ1-2; 10 bases map to TRBD1. The J segment lost 8 bases and the V segment lost 5 bases, leaving 11 bases of the junction unmatched. There are 14 residues in the CDR3. Germline loops: CDR1 SQVTM, CDR2 ANQGSEA.

This chain uses TRBV28 with TRBJ1-2; TRBD1 is a possible D gene (5 bases). CDR1 is MDHEN, CDR2 SYDVKM, per germline. The CDR3 is 13 residues long. Trimming pared 5 bases from V and 7 bases from J, leaving 14 bases between. The CDR3 nucleotides are TGTGCCAGCAGTCAAGGGGCTCGCCTTGGCTACACCTTC. Translating gives CASSQGARLGYTF.

The J gene is TRBJ1-3, the V gene TRBV28; D gene ambiguous. The germline gives CDR1 MDHEN, CDR2 SYDVKM. The CDR3 sequence is 15 residues long. V was clipped by 7 bases and J by 7 bases, with 20 bases between them. CDR3 DNA sequence: TGTGCCAGCACCCCCTTCGGTTTTTTCACGAACACCATATATTTT. This translates into CASTPFGFFTNTIYF.